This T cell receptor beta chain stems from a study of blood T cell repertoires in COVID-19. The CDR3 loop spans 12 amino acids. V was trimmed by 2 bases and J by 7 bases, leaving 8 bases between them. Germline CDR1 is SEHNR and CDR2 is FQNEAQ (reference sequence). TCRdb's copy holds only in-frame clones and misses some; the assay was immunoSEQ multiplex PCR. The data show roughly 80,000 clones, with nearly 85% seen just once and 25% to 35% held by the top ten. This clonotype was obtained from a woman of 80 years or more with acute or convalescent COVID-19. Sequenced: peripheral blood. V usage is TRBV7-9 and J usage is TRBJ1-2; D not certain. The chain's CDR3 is CASSLPELGYTF. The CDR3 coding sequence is TGTGCCAGCAGCTTACCGGAGCTTGGCTACACCTTC.